The clone carrying this T cell receptor (beta chain) was detected once. Its matching antigen is unknown. The data were taken from a study of T cells in Graves' hyperthyroidism and ophthalmopathy. V was clipped by 0 bases and J by 5 bases, with 10 bases between them. Germline CDR1 is DFQATT and CDR2 is SNEGSKA (reference sequence). CDR3 size: 13 residues. Amplification of TCR beta CDR3 regions was performed using RNA transcripts as template. HTBI primers drove first-round RT-PCR of the TCR CDR3. TCRdb re-derived calls from the multiplex PCR reads in MiXCR, one entry per CDR3 protein. The sample lists 350,000 to 400,000 distinct CDR3 sequences; 15% to 20% were seen once. Patients aged 18 to 65 with hyperthyroidism were newly diagnosed, with duration under 2 months. Whole-study findings and limits: Most thyroid clonotypes with frequency above 0.001 were detected in blood. For ophthalmopathy, model prediction preceded onset by a median roughly 6.3 months.

The receptor was isolated from a woman aged 18-29 years with Graves' hyperthyroidism. This rearrangement joins TRBV20-1 to TRBJ1-1; TRBD1 might be the D (6 bases). Sequencing was carried out using blood. The DNA for the CDR3 is TGCAGTGCTAGAGAAACAGGGTTGACTGAAGCTTTCTTT. As protein: CSARETGLTEAFF.